One sample yielded the 13 T cell receptor beta chains listed below, sequenced in a study of blood T cell repertoires in COVID-19. Sequencing was performed with immunoSEQ multiplex PCR; in TCRdb, only in-frame clones are kept and a portion is missing. The table includes roughly 49,000 clones, roughly 84% detected once. What was sequenced was peripheral blood. These receptors came from a man in his forties or fifties with active COVID-19.

The rearrangement links TRBV6-5 to TRBJ1-1; the D gene is possibly TRBD1 (5 bases). This CDR3 has 13 amino acids. CDR1 and CDR2 (germline): MNHEY, SVGAGI. Trimming took off 11 bases at V and 4 bases at J, with 17 bases between the two ends. The CDR3 here is CAGGGRVATEAFF. The CDR3 DNA follows: TGTGCCGGGGGGGGAAGGGTTGCCACTGAAGCTTTCTTT.

The chain recombines TRBV6-5 with TRBJ1-1; TRBD1 agrees at 7 bases. This CDR3 has 13 amino acids. Losses at the gene ends were 6 bases for V and 4 bases for J; bases not matched to a gene: 5. Germline CDR1 is MNHEY and CDR2 is SVGAGI. The CDR3 loop is CASSPRGATEAFF. Here the CDR3 DNA reads TGTGCCAGCAGCCCCAGGGGGGCCACTGAAGCTTTCTTT.

The V gene is TRBV25-1, the J gene TRBJ1-3; 9 positions match TRBD1. Germline V gene lookup returns CDR1 MGHDK and CDR2 SYGVNS. V lost 6 bases and J lost 2; bases outside the gene matches: 2. This CDR3 contains 14 residues. CDR3 amino acids: CASRDRGTGNTIYF. The CDR3 DNA reads TGTGCCAGCAGGGACAGGGGTACTGGAAACACCATATATTTT. Drawing the rest from reference TRBV25-1 and TRBJ1-3, the complete variable domain is EADIYQTPRYLVIGTGKKITLECSQTMGHDKMYWYQQDPGMELHLIHYSYGVNSTEKGDLSSESTVSRIRTEHFPLTLESARPSHTSQYLCASRDRGTGNTIYFGEGSWLTVV.

V usage is TRBV27 and J usage is TRBJ2-1, with TRBD2 as a possible D gene (6 bases). CDR1 and CDR2 from the germline V gene are MNHEY and SMNVEV (reference sequence). CDR3 size: 16 residues. The V end was cut by 7 bases, the J end by 4 bases, with 20 bases between. Here the CDR3 DNA reads TGTGCCAGCAACCCTATCCGTTTCGGGGGTTACAATGAGCAGTTCTTC. Protein: CASNPIRFGGYNEQFF.

V gene TRBV5-1 combines with J gene TRBJ1-2, with TRBD1 as a possible D gene (6 bases). Trimming took 0 bases from V and 5 from J, leaving 17 bases between them. The CDR3 loop spans 16 amino acids. The germline gives CDR1 SGHRS, CDR2 YFSETQ. The CDR3 loop reads CASSLEGGASPYGYTF. The CDR3 nucleotides read TGCGCCAGCAGCTTGGAGGGGGGGGCGTCCCCTTATGGCTACACCTTC.

The chain employs TRBV19 and TRBJ2-2, with D maybe TRBD1 (6 bases). V lost 0 bases and J 4 bases, leaving 9 bases between the germline ends. CDR3 length equals 15 residues. Germline CDR1 LNHDA, CDR2 SQIVND (reference sequence). Here the CDR3 DNA reads TGTGCCAGTAGTATAGACGGACAGCCCACCGGGGAGCTGTTTTTT. Translated, it gives CASSIDGQPTGELFF.

A word on this clone: Different DNA sequences within this sample yield the same CDR3. As DNA, the CDR3 is TGTGCCAGCAGCCTTAGACAGGTGAACACTGAAGCTTTCTTT. Amino acids: CASSLRQVNTEAFF. V gene TRBV3-1 (or the pseudogene TRBV3-2) combines with J gene TRBJ1-1, with a possible D match to TRBD1 (6 bases). Germline V gives CDR1 LGHDT, CDR2 YNNKEL (reference sequence). CDR3 length: 14 amino acids. Trimming cost V 4 bases and J 0 bases, with 9 bases left between them.

The chain carries TRBV7-6 and TRBJ2-7, with 10 bases lining up with TRBD2. V shed 8 bases and J 5 bases; nucleotides not matched to a gene: 15. Germline CDR1 reads SGHVS; CDR2 reads FNYEAQ. The CDR3 has 16 amino acids. CDR3 in DNA: TGTGCCAGCGCCCGGGGGAGCGGGAGGGCCTTGGACGAGCAGTACTTC. It yields the protein CASARGSGRALDEQYF.

V and J are TRBV29-1 and TRBJ1-4; 9 bases map to TRBD1. CDR1 SQVTM and CDR2 ANQGSEA come from the germline V gene. With V trimmed by 6 bases and J by 5 bases, 4 bases remained unmatched. The CDR3 contains 13 residues. The CDR3 sequence is CSVLGTGNEKLFF. CDR3 DNA: TGCAGCGTCCTCGGGACAGGGAATGAAAAACTGTTTTTT.

This clone was found a few times. The gene calls are TRBV6-6 and TRBJ1-2; perhaps TRBD1 as D (5 bases). Trimming stripped 7 bases from V and 6 bases from J, with 18 bases between. The CDR3 is made up of 14 amino acids. Germline CDR1 is MNHNY and CDR2 is SVGAGI (reference sequence). This chain's CDR3 is CASTQGGRWDGYTF. The CDR3 bases are TGTGCCAGCACCCAGGGTGGCAGGTGGGATGGCTACACCTTC.

The genes are TRBV29-1 and TRBJ1-2, with 7 bases lining up with TRBD1. Germline V gene sequence: CDR1 SQVTM, CDR2 ANQGSEA. The CDR3 covers 13 residues. After removal of 7 bases from V and 0 bases from J, the junction contained 5 bases not matched to a gene. The CDR3 region is CSARDSSNYGYTF. In nucleotides, the CDR3 is TGCAGCGCAAGGGACAGCTCTAACTATGGCTACACCTTC. Full variable domain (remainder filled in from reference TRBV29-1 and TRBJ1-2): SAVISQKPSRDICQRGTSLTIQCQVDSQVTMMFWYRQQPGQSLTLIATANQGSEATYESGFVIDKFPISRPNLTFSTLTVSNMSPEDSSIYLCSARDSSNYGYTFGSGTRLTVV.

The chain employs TRBV12-3 or TRBV12-4 and TRBJ2-7, with D possibly being TRBD2 (5 bases). The CDR3 consists of 11 residues. V was pared by 1 base and J by 12 bases, with 10 bases between. The CDR3 loop is CASSLGVALYF. CDR3 DNA: TGTGCCAGCAGTTTAGGAGTAGCGCTGTACTTC.

V gene TRBV5-1 combines with J gene TRBJ2-3, with TRBD2 identical over 11 bases. Germline V gives CDR1 SGHRS, CDR2 YFSETQ. The length of the CDR3 is 14 residues. The V gene end was trimmed by 5 bases and the J gene end by 3 bases; junction bases not matched to a gene: 2. The CDR3: CASSTSGGTDTQYF. In nucleotides, the CDR3 is TGCGCCAGCAGTACTAGCGGGGGAACAGATACGCAGTATTTT.